This TCR beta chain originates from a study of response to subunit inactivated influenza vaccine. TCRdb used MiXCR to reprocess the RT-PCR reads, holding one entry per CDR3 protein. The profile shows roughly 710,000 distinct CDR3 sequences, approximately 15% of them singletons. This clonotype appeared a few times. The target antigen is unknown. The germline CDR1 and CDR2 sequences are MDHEN and SYDVKM. The CDR3 is 17 amino acids. V lost 4 bases and J lost 0, with 13 bases in between. Study-level results: Only a handful of new T cells, the authors suggested, are recruited with each seasonal influenza vaccination.

Sequenced here: PBMCs from blood, sampled about 14 days before vaccination. This receptor was identified in a man aged 50 to 60 who received an inactivated influenza vaccine. The J gene is TRBJ1-6, the V gene TRBV28, with D possibly being TRBD1 (6 bases). As DNA, the CDR3 is TGTGCCAGCAGTTCTCAGGGGCTGGGCTCCTATAATTCACCCCTCCACTTT. Translation: CASSSQGLGSYNSPLHF.